The present T cell receptor (beta chain) was sequenced within a study of graft-versus-host responses after intestinal transplantation. Whole-study results and caveats: High graft-versus-host to host-versus-graft clonal ratios were seen in allografts of patients with graft-donor T cell macrochimerism. Ileal or blood samples showed some GvH clones first, and such clones were also found in recipient marrow.

This clone was picked up one time. Its cognate antigen is unknown. Profiled with immunoSEQ multiplex PCR; TCRdb holds only in-frame clones, not every one. The sample holds over 100,000 clones, roughly 84% seen once. Sequencing used unstimulated CD4+ T cells sorted from spleen or lymph node cells, obtained before intestinal transplant. The origin of this receptor is a human donor who received an intestinal transplant.

The CDR3 here is CASSAYQGTSGTGELFF. CDR3 nucleotides: TGTGCCAGCAGCGCCTATCAGGGGACCTCGGGCACCGGGGAGCTGTTTTTT. The V call is TRBV5-5, the J call TRBJ2-2; tentative D call: TRBD1 (6 bases). Germline CDR1 is SGHKS and CDR2 is YYEKEE (reference sequence). There are 17 residues in the CDR3. The germline V and J ends were trimmed by 4 bases and 4 bases, with 20 bases remaining between them. The full variable domain, completed using reference TRBV5-5 and TRBJ2-2, is DAGVTQSPTHLIKTRGQQVTLRCSPISGHKSVSWYQQVLGQGPQFIFQYYEKEERGRGNFPDRFSARQFPNYSSELNVNALLLGDSALYLCASSAYQGTSGTGELFFGEGSRLTVL.